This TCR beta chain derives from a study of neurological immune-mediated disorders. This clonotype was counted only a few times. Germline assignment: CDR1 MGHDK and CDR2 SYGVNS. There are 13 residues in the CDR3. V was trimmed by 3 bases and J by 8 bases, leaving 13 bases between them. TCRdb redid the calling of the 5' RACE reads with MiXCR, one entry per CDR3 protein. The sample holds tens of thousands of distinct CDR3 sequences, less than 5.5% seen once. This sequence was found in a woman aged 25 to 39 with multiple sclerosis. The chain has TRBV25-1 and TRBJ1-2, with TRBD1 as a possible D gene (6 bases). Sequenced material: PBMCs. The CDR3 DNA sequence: TGTGCCAGCAGTGAGAGGGGGGGTGAAGGCTACACCTTC. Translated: CASSERGGEGYTF.